This TCR beta chain appears in the sequencing data of a study of monozygotic twins with inflammatory bowel disease. Study conclusions and caveats: Distinction of different T cell subtypes was not possible. Lower sharing of clonotypes with other individuals was seen in IBD patients than in healthy twins. This was most marked in patients showing signs of disease activity.

A word on this clonotype: Its specificity is unknown.

TCRdb re-analyzed the 5' RACE reads; it lists each CDR3 protein once, without DNA. The sample spans around 99,000 distinct CDR3 sequences; the ten largest clones claim around 12%. The CDR3 is 14 residues long. V and J are TRBV12-3 or TRBV12-4 and TRBJ2-7; TCRdb's D call, TRBD1, is unchecked because there is no DNA. This receptor was identified in a human donor with ulcerative colitis or Crohn's disease, or a healthy co-twin of an affected twin (not recorded which). The sequencing sample was made of blood. This CDR3 is CASSSWGSSYEQYF.